This note documents a single TCR beta chain sequence. V lost 1 base, J lost 8 bases, and 21 bases lay in between. The CDR3 length is 17 residues. The germline CDR1 and CDR2 sequences are MNHNS and SASEGT. Some second doses came at about 4 weeks and others at about 12 weeks; these were pooled. The sample is drawn from a study of T cell responses to AZD1222 COVID-19 vaccine. Profiled with immunoSEQ multiplex PCR; TCRdb holds only in-frame clones, not every one. The repertoire has tens of thousands of clones, roughly nine tenths of them found once; the top ten carry roughly 5.1%. The TCR comes from an adult who received the AZD1222 COVID-19 vaccine. The chain uses TRBV6-1 and TRBJ2-1; tentatively, D is TRBD2 (5 bases). The sequenced sample was peripheral blood, obtained 28 days after the second AZD1222 dose. The CDR3 spells CASSEGKGYSDGDEQFF. For the CDR3, the DNA is TGTGCCAGCAGTGAAGGGAAGGGATATAGCGATGGGGATGAGCAGTTCTTC.